These 30 T cell receptor beta chains originate from one sample sequenced in a study of radiotherapy plus CTLA-4 blockade in lung cancer. The data were produced by immunoSEQ multiplex PCR, yet TCRdb's version contains in-frame clones alone and is incomplete. Of 70,000 to 90,000 clones listed, around 79% are singletons. The sequenced sample was peripheral blood, obtained from a patient treated with radiotherapy plus ipilimumab. The receptors shown here come from a human donor with non-small cell lung cancer whose response to radiotherapy plus ipilimumab could not be evaluated. Some clones in this sample may be carry-over from other donors' samples.

V gene TRBV7-2 combines with J gene TRBJ2-1; no firm D call. The CDR3 covers 10 residues. With 6 bases removed from V and 7 bases from J, the gap between germline ends came to 4 bases. CDR1 SGHTA and CDR2 FQGNSA come from the germline V gene. The CDR3 coding sequence is TGTGCCAGCAGACGGAATGAGCAGTTCTTC. Its translation: CASRRNEQFF.

CDR3 in amino acids: CASSESTGEDGYTF. The CDR3 DNA sequence: TGCGCCAGCAGTGAGTCGACAGGCGAGGATGGCTACACCTTC. The rearrangement joins TRBV10-1 to TRBJ1-2; TRBD1 is a possible D gene (6 bases). The CDR3 sequence is 14 residues long. Germline assignment: CDR1 WNHNN and CDR2 SYGVQD (reference sequence). The germline V and J ends were trimmed by 0 bases and 6 bases, with 11 bases remaining between them.

The V call is TRBV5-4, the J call TRBJ2-7; 8 positions agree with TRBD2. J gave up 4 bases and V 4 bases, and 13 bases lay outside the gene matches. In germline, CDR1 is SGHNT, CDR2 YYREEE (reference sequence). The CDR3 length is 16 residues. The chain's CDR3 is CASSQSRGGRTYEQYF. The CDR3 nucleotides are TGTGCCAGCAGCCAAAGTCGGGGGGGCCGTACTTACGAGCAGTACTTC.

This clone occurred many times. The genes are TRBV7-9 and TRBJ1-1; D call uncertain. CDR3 length equals 14 residues. Germline assignment: CDR1 SEHNR and CDR2 FQNEAQ (reference sequence). V was clipped by 3 bases and J by 1 base, with 9 bases between them. The CDR3 DNA reads TGTGCCAGCAGCTTGAGACTGTCGAACACTGAAGCTTTCTTT. Translating gives CASSLRLSNTEAFF. The whole variable domain, filled in from reference TRBV7-9 and TRBJ1-1, reads DTGVSQNPRHKITKRGQNVTFRCDPISEHNRLYWYRQTLGQGPEFLTYFQNEAQLEKSRLLSDRFSAERPKGSFSTLEIQRTEQGDSAMYLCASSLRLSNTEAFFGQGTRLTVV.

The chain combines TRBV5-1 with TRBJ2-5; TRBD1 is a possible D gene (7 bases). Germline lookup yields CDR1 SGHRS and CDR2 YFSETQ. V dropped 1 base and J dropped 2 bases, with 15 bases sitting between them. This CDR3 is built from 16 residues. The CDR3 DNA sequence: TGCGCCAGCAGCTTGACCGGAGGGACAGTACAAGAGACCCAGTACTTC. This codes for CASSLTGGTVQETQYF.

A few counts support this clone. V and J are TRBV6-5 and TRBJ2-7, with 7 positions matching TRBD1. The CDR3 sequence is 14 residues long. Germline lookup yields CDR1 MNHEY and CDR2 SVGAGI. V trimming: 4 bases; J trimming: 2 bases; junction bases outside the gene matches: 5. CDR3 DNA: TGTGCCAGCAGTTTGACAGGGAGTCCCTACGAGCAGTACTTC. Encoded protein: CASSLTGSPYEQYF.

The V gene is TRBV6-6, the J gene TRBJ1-5, with TRBD1 matching 7 bases. The CDR3 contains 15 residues. The germline V gene has CDR1 MNHNY and CDR2 SVGAGI (reference sequence). The trim removed 4 bases at V and 0 bases at J, leaving 3 bases unmatched. The CDR3 here is CASSLDRYSNQPQHF. CDR3 bases: TGTGCCAGCAGTTTGGACAGGTATAGCAATCAGCCCCAGCATTTT.

This clone has just one count. The chain is built from TRBV11-2 and TRBJ1-4; 8 bases agree with TRBD1. J was trimmed by 8 bases and V by 4 bases; bases with no gene match: 12. Germline values: CDR1 SGHAT, CDR2 FQNNGV. This CDR3 contains 16 residues. CDR3 loop: CASSSRTGRDMEKLFF. In DNA form, the CDR3 reads TGTGCCAGCAGCTCCAGGACAGGGCGAGATATGGAAAAACTGTTTTTT.

This chain uses TRBV7-9 with TRBJ2-7; 8 positions agree with TRBD2. In germline, CDR1 is SEHNR, CDR2 FQNEAQ (reference sequence). Losses at the gene ends were 3 bases for V and 4 bases for J; bases not matched to a gene: 11. The CDR3 is 16 residues long. In DNA form, the CDR3 reads TGTGCCAGCAGCTTGCCCTCGGGGGGGAAGCAATACGAGCAGTACTTC. Its protein is CASSLPSGGKQYEQYF.

The chain links TRBV6-6 to TRBJ1-4, with unresolved D. Deletions cut 0 bases from V and 5 bases from J, with 10 bases between. This CDR3 spans 15 amino acids. CDR1 is MNHNY and CDR2 is SVGAGI in the germline V gene (reference sequence). The CDR3 sequence: CASSYSSTRNEKLFF. CDR3 DNA sequence: TGTGCCAGCAGTTACTCGTCGACGCGGAATGAAAAACTGTTTTTT.

The chain joins TRBV7-2 to TRBJ1-3; 7 bases align to TRBD1. This CDR3 is 15 amino acids long. Trimming removed 4 bases from V and 0 bases from J; junction bases left unmatched: 3. CDR1 and CDR2 (germline): SGHTA, FQGNSA. The CDR3 loop reads CASSSTGNSGNTIYF. Here the CDR3 DNA reads TGTGCCAGCAGCTCGACAGGGAACTCTGGAAACACCATATATTTT.

This clone was seen once. The chain has TRBV7-2 and TRBJ2-1; D is possibly TRBD2 (5 bases). The CDR3 consists of 14 residues. V was clipped by 1 base and J by 3 bases, with 7 bases between them. Germline V gene data show CDR1 as SGHTA and CDR2 as FQGNSA. As DNA, the CDR3 is TGTGCCAGCAGCTTAGTGGGAGACTACAATGAGCAGTTCTTC. It specifies CASSLVGDYNEQFF.

Regarding this clone: Germline and junction disagree at one end, which may indicate a read error. Other nucleotide sequences from this sample produce the same CDR3. The chain recombines TRBV7-7 with TRBJ2-3; TRBD2 agrees at 12 bases. This CDR3 spans 16 amino acids. From germline, CDR1 is SSHAT and CDR2 FNYEAQ (reference sequence). The CDR3 sequence: CASSPGLAGGRDTQYF. CDR3 in DNA: TGTGCTAGCAGCCCGGGGCTAGCGGGGGGGAGGGATACGCAGTATTTT.

CDR3 DNA: TGTGCCAGCAGCCGCTGGGGGCGCGCGCTTAACACCGGGGAGCTGTTTTTT. Translating it yields CASSRWGRALNTGELFF. This chain uses TRBV28 with TRBJ2-2, with TRBD1 as a possible D gene (6 bases). V gave up 6 bases and J gave up 2 bases, with 19 bases separating them. This CDR3 contains 17 residues. The germline gives CDR1 MDHEN, CDR2 SYDVKM.

The CDR3 region has the DNA TGTGCCAGCAGGACCTCCGGGACAGGCAATTCACCCCTCCACTTT. This sequence encodes CASRTSGTGNSPLHF. This chain connects TRBV6-1 to TRBJ1-6; 8 bases agree with TRBD1. This CDR3 contains 15 residues. Germline CDR1 and CDR2: MNHNS and SASEGT. J gave up 7 bases and V 6 bases, and 8 bases lay outside the gene matches.

The genes are TRBV18 and TRBJ1-2; D perhaps matches TRBD1 (5 bases). V shed 3 bases and J shed 6 bases, with 17 bases lying between them. The CDR3 extends over 15 amino acids. Germline CDR1 reads KGHSH; CDR2 reads LQKENI. CDR3 loop: CASSPDPARDNGYTF. Written as DNA, the CDR3 is TGTGCCAGCTCACCCGACCCCGCCAGGGATAATGGCTACACCTTC.

The count of this clone is one. The chain carries TRBV19 and TRBJ1-2; tentatively, D is TRBD1 (6 bases). This CDR3 region has 14 residues. V was clipped by 3 bases and J by 5 bases, with 13 bases between them. Germline V CDR1 and CDR2: LNHDA, SQIVND (reference sequence). CDR3: CASSITGTPYGYTF. In nucleotides, the CDR3 is TGTGCCAGTAGTATTACCGGGACACCTTATGGCTACACCTTC.

J is TRBJ1-2 and V is TRBV7-2, with 8 bases lining up with TRBD1. The V gene's germline CDR1 is SGHTA and CDR2 FQGNSA. The CDR3 is made up of 17 amino acids. Trimming cost V 3 bases and J 3 bases; bases outside gene matches: 12. CDR3 in amino acids: CASSFSRGTGDDYGYTF. Here the CDR3 DNA reads TGTGCCAGCAGCTTCTCACGGGGGACAGGCGATGACTATGGCTACACCTTC.

This chain links TRBV15 with TRBJ2-6, with 7 bases fitting TRBD1. CDR3 size: 17 residues. Germline CDR1 reads LNHNV; CDR2 reads YYDKDF (reference sequence). The V and J ends lost 0 bases and 2 bases, in that order; junction bases with no gene match: 4. As DNA, the CDR3 is TGTGCCACCAGCAGAGATCCAGGGGGAACTGGGGCCAACGTCCTGACTTTC. This sequence encodes CATSRDPGGTGANVLTF.

The chain has TRBV19 and TRBJ1-2, with D tentatively TRBD1 (6 bases). The length of the CDR3 is 14 residues. Trimming pared 3 bases from V and 0 bases from J, leaving 8 bases between. Germline CDR1 and CDR2: LNHDA and SQIVND (reference sequence). The CDR3 bases are TGTGCCAGTAGTATCGGGGGGCCTAACTATGGCTACACCTTC. Its translation is CASSIGGPNYGYTF.

Turning to this clone: An end of the junction differs from the germline gene, which may be a read error. The V and J genes are TRBV15 and TRBJ1-3; D is perhaps TRBD1 (5 bases). This CDR3 is built from 17 residues. Germline-derived CDR1 and CDR2 are LNHNV and YYDKDF (reference sequence). CDR3 sequence: CTTSRAGRAGSGNTIYF. As DNA, the CDR3 is TGTACCACCAGCAGAGCAGGGCGTGCCGGCTCTGGAAACACCATATATTTT.

This chain connects TRBV5-1 to TRBJ1-1, with TRBD1 matching 11 bases. V shed 0 bases, J shed 11 bases, and the junction held 3 bases outside the gene matches. Germline assignment: CDR1 SGHRS and CDR2 YFSETQ. This CDR3 spans 13 amino acids. The CDR3, as DNA: TGCGCCAGCAGCTTGGCGGGACAGGGGGACGCTTTCTTT. Residues: CASSLAGQGDAFF.

The J gene is TRBJ1-5, the V gene TRBV25-1, with TRBD1 matching over 8 bases. This CDR3 is built from 14 residues. Looked up from germline, CDR1 is MGHDK and CDR2 is SYGVNS. The V gene end was trimmed by 3 bases and the J gene end by 6 bases; junction bases not matched to a gene: 4. As DNA, the CDR3 is TGTGCCAGCAGTGAGCCAGGGGGCGGTCAGCCCCAGCATTTT. It codes for CASSEPGGGQPQHF.

The chain employs TRBV28 and TRBJ1-1, with TRBD1 matching 8 bases. CDR3 length: 15 amino acids. J lost 6 bases, V lost 0 bases, and 6 bases had no gene match. Germline V lookup: CDR1 MDHEN, CDR2 SYDVKM. CDR3 bases: TGTGCCAGCAGTTTATGGGACAGGGTCATCCCTGAAGCTTTCTTT. Encoded protein: CASSLWDRVIPEAFF.

This sequence joins TRBV16 and TRBJ2-1; 7 bases are a match to TRBD1. The junction had 6 bases not matched to a gene; V was cut back by 0 bases and J by 7 bases. Per the germline V gene, CDR1 is KGHSY and CDR2 is FQNENV. The CDR3 has 15 residues. The CDR3 spells CASSQSSDRVNEQFF. The CDR3 DNA is TGTGCCAGCAGCCAATCGAGTGACAGGGTGAATGAGCAGTTCTTC.

The chain employs TRBV5-6 and TRBJ1-1; 7 positions match TRBD1. The V and J ends lost 1 base and 3 bases, in that order; junction bases with no gene match: 6. CDR1 and CDR2 from the germline V gene are SGHDT and YYEEEE. The CDR3 runs 15 residues. CDR3 sequence (DNA): TGTGCCAGCAGCTTGTTAAAAACAGGGGACACTGAAGCTTTCTTT. Protein: CASSLLKTGDTEAFF. Full variable domain (outside the CDR3, taken from reference TRBV5-6 and TRBJ1-1): DAGVTQSPTHLIKTRGQQVTLRCSPKSGHDTVSWYQQALGQGPQFIFQYYEEEERQRGNFPDRFSGHQFPNYSSELNVNALLLGDSALYLCASSLLKTGDTEAFFGQGTRLTVV.

The V and J genes are TRBV30 and TRBJ1-2; D may be TRBD1 (5 bases). With 3 bases removed from V and 7 bases from J, the gap between germline ends came to 12 bases. The germline gives CDR1 GTSNPN, CDR2 SVGIG (reference sequence). CDR3 length: 12 amino acids. CDR3 sequence reads: CAWSPLGGGYTF. Written as DNA, the CDR3 is TGTGCCTGGAGCCCCCTGGGGGGTGGCTACACCTTC.

The chain has TRBV6-1 and TRBJ1-3; possibly TRBD1 for D (6 bases). CDR3 size: 15 residues. Germline loops: CDR1 MNHNS, CDR2 SASEGT. V lost 6 bases to trimming and J lost 1 base, with 13 bases between them. The CDR3 reads CASRDPQGSGNTIYF. The CDR3 DNA reads as TGTGCCAGCAGAGATCCCCAGGGGTCTGGAAACACCATATATTTT.

The CDR3 spells CASSLGRDPLSSPLHF. The CDR3 nucleotides are TGTGCCAGCAGCTTAGGGAGGGACCCTCTAAGTTCACCCCTCCACTTT. This chain uses TRBV5-6 with TRBJ1-6, with D perhaps matching TRBD1 (5 bases). Per the germline V gene, CDR1 is SGHDT and CDR2 is YYEEEE. The CDR3 sequence is 16 residues long. Trimming took 2 bases from V and 9 from J, leaving 18 bases between them.

The J gene is TRBJ2-1, the V gene TRBV5-1; 9 nucleotides agree with TRBD2. The CDR3 totals 16 residues. Germline trimming cut 0 bases from V and 7 bases from J; bases unmatched to any gene: 8. CDR1 and CDR2 (germline): SGHRS, YFSETQ. The CDR3 DNA reads as TGCGCCAGCAGCTTGGCCGAAGGGACTAGCAATAATGAGCAGTTCTTC. Translated, it gives CASSLAEGTSNNEQFF.